This TCR beta chain appears in the sequencing data of a study of blood T cell repertoires in COVID-19 (dated by TCRdb to between 2020 and 2021). Regarding the research as a whole: Collaborator samples came from the United States, Italy and Spain and covered acute and convalescent phases of COVID-19. The prospective study material was composed of cDNA or gDNA derived from T cells, B-cell-depleted T cells, or PBMCs. Subjects who had been exposed to COVID-19, were actively infected with it, or had recovered from it provided the deeply sampled blood TCRbeta repertoires that made up the dataset. The repertoires were released in a freely available public database intended as a resource for research on the immune response to SARS-CoV-2. The samples were drawn from the first 160 participants of the ongoing ImmuneRACE study and from over a thousand subjects provided by 6 global collaborators. The sample metadata nearly always contained a de-identified subject ID, COVID-19 status, age in years and sex. Where available, HLA class I and class II types were taken from metadata supplied by the sample provider and were not determined by assay-based typing. The research as a whole found: How much clinical and demographic metadata was included differed by source and by participant, and the metadata was provided uncurated.

As encoded in the germline V gene, CDR1 is KGHDR while CDR2 is SFDVKD. Germline trimming amounts to 5 bases on V and 7 bases on J, with 9 as the count of junction bases outside the gene matches. Inclusive of the bounding cysteine and phenylalanine, the CDR3 is 14 residues long. Only CDR3 DNA is held: 42 bases, read in frame from base 1. Points on this clone: Which antigen it targets is not known. The sample holds no much larger clone one base away, and base qualities are not on file.

At one collaborating source in Seattle, patients were enrolled during active infection and were followed longitudinally through the course of disease. Each collaborating institution followed its own protocols to collect whole blood in K2EDTA tubes. Collaborator samples were shipped for TCRbeta analysis as frozen whole blood, isolated PBMCs, or DNA extracted from either sample type. TCRbeta CDR3 regions were amplified from genomic DNA by means of the immunoSEQ Assay, a bias-controlled multiplex PCR. The original methods were these. The number of nucleated cells in each sample was estimated by amplification of reference gene primers within the assay. Sequence reads were collapsed and filtered to measure the absolute abundance of every unique TCRbeta CDR3 rearrangement. For each sample, productive Simpson clonality was calculated as the square root of Simpson's diversity index across productive rearrangements. In its TCRdb copy, this immuneACCESS table keeps in-frame sequences only and misses some clones. Where compared with another copy, unresolved V genes explain less than half of these, and the others have no known cause. V, J and clone size reflect that table, while D and trimming were determined from the DNA. This sample has around 460,000 clones in its table, and roughly 90% of those were observed once. The top ten hold more than 0.7% of the sample.

The sequenced material came from peripheral blood. The receptor's source is a man younger than 30 with COVID-19, enrolled during active disease. The sequence links TRBV24-1 to TRBJ1-2; 7 bases in the middle match TRBD1. The CDR3 reads as follows: CATSGGTDIRGYTF. The DNA sequence follows: TGTGCCACCAGTGGGGGGACAGACATTCGTGGCTACACCTTC.